The 28 T cell receptor beta chains given below trace back to one sample, sequenced in a study of immune evolution from preneoplasia to lung adenocarcinoma. Data came from immunoSEQ multiplex PCR; TCRdb stores just in-frame clones and leaves some out. Here the sample spans around 5,700 clones, approximately 80% being singletons. The sample consisted of FFPE lung adenocarcinoma in situ tissue. Source of these receptors: a donor older than 65 with lung adenocarcinoma.

This clone came up once. V is TRBV5-1 and J is TRBJ1-4; 7 nucleotides agree with TRBD1. The CDR3 runs 14 residues. Trimming at V came to 4 bases and at J to 6 bases, leaving 6 bases not matched to a gene. Germline-derived CDR1 and CDR2 are SGHRS and YFSETQ. The DNA for the CDR3 is TGCGCCAGCAGCCGACAGGGTGGGGATGAAAAACTGTTTTTT. Protein product: CASSRQGGDEKLFF.

This sequence joins TRBV9 and TRBJ2-2; 11 positions match TRBD2. Germline V CDR1 and CDR2: SGDLS, YYNGEE. Germline trimming cut 6 bases from V and 2 bases from J; bases unmatched to any gene: 6. CDR3 size: 16 residues. The CDR3 DNA reads as TGTGCCAGCAACCAGGGACTAGCGGCAAACACCGGGGAGCTGTTTTTT. It is translated as CASNQGLAANTGELFF.

V usage is TRBV11-3 and J usage is TRBJ2-7, with TRBD1 as a possible D gene (6 bases). The ends were cut back, 4 bases at V and 2 bases at J, with 12 bases in the middle. Germline V CDR1 and CDR2: SGHNT, YENEEA. The CDR3 contains 14 residues. The CDR3 region has the DNA TGTGCCAGCAGCTCGGGACAACGAGCCTACGAGCAGTACTTC. This gives the protein CASSSGQRAYEQYF.

This clone was seen more than once but under ten times. The chain uses TRBV28 and TRBJ2-3, with a tentative D call TRBD2 (6 bases). The CDR3 totals 16 residues. Germline CDR1 MDHEN, CDR2 SYDVKM. Trimming removed 4 bases from V and 3 bases from J, with 17 bases in between. The CDR3 region has the DNA TGTGCCAGCAGTTCGATTGGGGGGTCGGGGACAGATACGCAGTATTTT. Protein product: CASSSIGGSGTDTQYF.

The chain is built from TRBV28 and TRBJ2-5; 9 bases fit TRBD1. This CDR3 has 16 residues. Germline V gene sequence: CDR1 MDHEN, CDR2 SYDVKM. The V segment lost 5 bases and the J segment 5 bases; nucleotides outside the gene matches: 12. CDR3 in amino acids: CASSPGTGRVGETQYF. The CDR3 nucleotides are TGTGCCAGCAGTCCCGGGACAGGGAGAGTGGGTGAGACCCAGTACTTC.

This chain connects TRBV23-1 to TRBJ1-5, with D possibly being TRBD1 (5 bases). TRBV23-1 counts as an open reading frame of uncertain function. This CDR3 has 15 amino acids. The V end lost 2 bases, the J end lost 6 bases, and 14 bases lay between the germline ends. The CDR3 is CASSQMWGGSQPQHF. The CDR3 DNA follows: TGCGCCAGCAGTCAAATGTGGGGGGGTAGTCAGCCCCAGCATTTT.

The chain uses TRBV5-1 and TRBJ1-2; a possible D gene is TRBD1 (5 bases). The CDR3 consists of 15 residues. Germline V lookup: CDR1 SGHRS, CDR2 YFSETQ. V was shortened by 2 bases and J by 4 bases, with 15 bases between the two germline ends. In nucleotides, the CDR3 is TGCGCCAGCAGCTTAATCACAGGTGGGAGCTATGGCTACACCTTC. Translation: CASSLITGGSYGYTF.

This clone was detected a few times. V is TRBV28 and J is TRBJ1-4; weak D call: TRBD1 (5 bases). Germline values: CDR1 MDHEN, CDR2 SYDVKM. This CDR3 region has 14 residues. Trimming stripped 5 bases from V and 1 base from J, with 8 bases between. CDR3 nucleotides: TGTGCCAGCAGTCAGGGCCAAACTAATGAAAAACTGTTTTTT. Amino acid sequence: CASSQGQTNEKLFF.

The chain is built from TRBV13 and TRBJ2-5; D uncertain. The V gene lost 3 bases and the J gene lost 7 bases, with 6 bases spanning the gap. This CDR3 is 11 amino acids long. From germline, CDR1 is PRHDT and CDR2 FYEKMQ (reference sequence). The CDR3 DNA reads TGTGCCAGCAGCTTTGGTTCGACCCAGTACTTC. Its translation: CASSFGSTQYF.

The V gene is TRBV7-6, the J gene TRBJ2-7; unclear D gene. V gave up 5 bases and J gave up 5 bases, with 10 bases separating them. Per the germline V gene, CDR1 is SGHVS and CDR2 is FNYEAQ. The CDR3 length is 12 residues. As DNA, the CDR3 is TGTGCCAGCAGCGGGTACAGAGACGAGCAGTACTTC. Translation gives CASSGYRDEQYF. Combining the CDR3 with reference TRBV7-6 and TRBJ2-7 gives the whole variable domain GAGVSQSPRYKVTKRGQDVALRCDPISGHVSLYWYRQALGQGPEFLTYFNYEAQQDKSGLPNDRFSAERPEGSISTLTIQRTEQRDSAMYRCASSGYRDEQYFGPGTRLTVT.

This clone was seen a single time. The chain has TRBV28 and TRBJ1-1; TRBD1 is a possible D gene (5 bases). The CDR3 is 14 amino acids. Germline V CDR1 and CDR2: MDHEN, SYDVKM. Trimming stripped 3 bases from V and 5 bases from J, with 13 bases between. The CDR3, as DNA: TGTGCCAGCAGTTTCCCTGATGGGGGGACTGAAGCTTTCTTT. Translating it yields CASSFPDGGTEAFF. Using reference TRBV28 and TRBJ1-1 for the parts outside the CDR3, the full variable domain is DVKVTQSSRYLVKRTGEKVFLECVQDMDHENMFWYRQDPGLGLRLIYFSYDVKMKEKGDIPEGYSVSREKKERFSLILESASTNQTSMYLCASSFPDGGTEAFFGQGTRLTVV.

This clone was observed a handful of times. The V gene is TRBV11-2, the J gene TRBJ1-1, with unresolved D. Trimming removed 5 bases from V and 6 bases from J, with 10 bases in between. CDR1 and CDR2 from the germline V gene are SGHAT and FQNNGV. This CDR3 has 12 amino acids. DNA for the CDR3: TGTGCCAGCAGCCGTCTCGGAGCTGAAGCTTTCTTT. Protein product: CASSRLGAEAFF.

The CDR3 bases are TGTGCCAGCGTTCGCCAAGAGACCCAGTACTTC. Translating it yields CASVRQETQYF. The rearrangement links TRBV2 to TRBJ2-5; no clear D. CDR1 and CDR2 from the germline V gene are SNHLY and FYNNEI. The CDR3 is 11 amino acids. Trimming shortened V by 8 bases and J by 1 base, and 5 bases separated the two germline ends.

J is TRBJ2-3 and V is TRBV6-4; tentatively, D is TRBD1 (7 bases). Germline assignment: CDR1 MRHNA and CDR2 SNTAGT. The CDR3 runs to 14 residues. Trimming cost V 6 bases and J 2 bases, with 12 bases left between them. This chain's CDR3 is CASSAGGNTDTQYF. In DNA form, the CDR3 reads TGTGCCAGCAGCGCAGGGGGGAACACAGATACGCAGTATTTT.

V and J are TRBV27 and TRBJ1-6; TRBD1 is a possible D gene (5 bases). Per germline, CDR1 MNHEY and CDR2 SMNVEV (reference sequence). Trimming removed 3 bases from V and 6 bases from J, with 9 bases in between. This CDR3 is 14 amino acids long. This CDR3 reads CASSFLQVNSPLHF. CDR3 nucleotide sequence: TGTGCCAGCAGTTTTTTACAGGTTAATTCACCCCTCCACTTT.

The genes are TRBV10-1 and TRBJ1-2; D not resolved. V gave up 0 bases and J gave up 2 bases, with 4 bases separating them. The germline gives CDR1 WNHNN, CDR2 SYGVQD (reference sequence). The CDR3 contains 13 residues. In nucleotides, the CDR3 is TGCGCCAGCAGTGAGTCAGGGAACTATGGCTACACCTTC. Residues: CASSESGNYGYTF.

This chain links TRBV9 with TRBJ2-1, with 7 bases fitting TRBD2. CDR1 and CDR2 (germline): SGDLS, YYNGEE. After removal of 3 bases from V and 6 bases from J, the junction contained 6 bases not matched to a gene. This CDR3 is built from 14 residues. CDR3 sequence: CASSATGLVNEQFF. The DNA for the CDR3 is TGTGCCAGCAGCGCGACCGGACTAGTCAATGAGCAGTTCTTC.

The rearrangement joins TRBV5-3 to TRBJ1-6, with D perhaps TRBD1 (6 bases). TRBV5-3 is an open reading frame, and its role is uncertain. V lost 10 bases and J 10 bases, leaving 15 bases between the germline ends. The CDR3 totals 12 residues. The CDR3 nucleotides read TGTGCCTCCGGGGGCGGAATCTCACCCCTCCACTTT. Protein: CASGGGISPLHF.

The chain recombines TRBV11-1 with TRBJ1-2; D gene unclear. V was shortened by 2 bases and J by 4 bases, with 11 bases between the two germline ends. The germline V gene has CDR1 SGHAT and CDR2 FQDESV (reference sequence). The CDR3 is made up of 14 amino acids. The DNA of the CDR3 is TGTGCCAGCAGCTTAACGGGCAGGCCCTATGGCTACACCTTC. Amino acids: CASSLTGRPYGYTF.

The chain uses TRBV19 and TRBJ1-1; D not certain. The CDR3 has 14 amino acids. With 3 bases removed from V and 1 base from J, the gap between germline ends came to 9 bases. CDR1 and CDR2 (germline): LNHDA, SQIVND (reference sequence). DNA of the CDR3: TGTGCCAGTAGTATTCACAGAAAGAACACTGAAGCTTTCTTT. Translation gives CASSIHRKNTEAFF.

The table lists this clone with a few counts. The CDR3 DNA reads TGTGCCAGCAGCCATGGACAGACCTACGAGCAGTACTTC. Translated: CASSHGQTYEQYF. The chain recombines TRBV14 with TRBJ2-7; a weak D match, TRBD1 (6 bases). CDR3 length: 13 amino acids. The V and J ends lost 3 bases and 2 bases respectively, with 8 bases between them. Germline assignment: CDR1 SGHDN and CDR2 FVKESK.

This chain joins TRBV7-8 and TRBJ2-7; D may be TRBD1 (5 bases). This CDR3 has 15 amino acids. V was shortened by 0 bases and J by 2 bases, with 11 bases between the two germline ends. Germline V gene lookup returns CDR1 SGHVS and CDR2 FQNEAQ. CDR3 protein: CASSLATAYPYEQYF. The CDR3 bases are TGTGCCAGCAGCTTAGCGACAGCCTATCCCTACGAGCAGTACTTC.

CDR3 nucleotides: TGTGCCAGCAGCCCCCGGTCGCGGGAGGGGACTGAAGCTTTCTTT. Translating it yields CASSPRSREGTEAFF. The chain employs TRBV5-4 and TRBJ1-1; tentative D call: TRBD1 (5 bases). Germline loops: CDR1 SGHNT, CDR2 YYREEE (reference sequence). Trimming left V 4 bases short and J 5 bases short, with 18 bases between. The CDR3 contains 15 residues.

The chain employs TRBV6-6 and TRBJ1-2; 8 bases match TRBD1. Germline CDR1 is MNHNY and CDR2 is SVGAGI (reference sequence). The length of the CDR3 is 13 residues. The V and J ends lost 6 bases and 3 bases, in that order; junction bases with no gene match: 3. The CDR3 DNA follows: TGTGCCAGCAGGGACAGGGCGTACTATGGCTACACCTTC. This encodes CASRDRAYYGYTF.

The chain employs TRBV6-4 and TRBJ1-1, with D unresolved. Per the germline V gene, CDR1 is MRHNA and CDR2 is SNTAGT. CDR3 length: 14 amino acids. The ends were cut back, 0 bases at V and 4 bases at J, with 9 bases in the middle. CDR3 sequence (DNA): TGTGCCAGCAGTGACTCTTCGGAGGGCACTGAAGCTTTCTTT. Its protein product is CASSDSSEGTEAFF.

The chain couples TRBV29-1 to TRBJ1-2; D may be TRBD1 (5 bases). This CDR3 contains 11 residues. V gave up 4 bases and J gave up 7 bases, with 10 bases separating them. CDR1 SQVTM and CDR2 ANQGSEA come from the germline V gene. The CDR3 DNA reads as TGCAGCGTTGCGGGGGACTCTGGCTACACCTTC. Protein: CSVAGDSGYTF.

The chain has TRBV27 and TRBJ1-3; D remains ambiguous. The germline V gene encodes CDR1 MNHEY and CDR2 SMNVEV (reference sequence). The CDR3 extends over 13 amino acids. Between the trimmed V and J ends, which lost 8 bases and 0 bases, there was a span of 8 bases. In DNA form, the CDR3 reads TGTGCCAGCCGCTCCAGCTCTGGAAACACCATATATTTT. Translation gives CASRSSSGNTIYF.

The chain has TRBV27 and TRBJ2-5; no reliable D call. The CDR3 runs to 13 residues. Trimming took off 3 bases at V and 4 bases at J, with 9 bases between the two ends. Germline CDR1 MNHEY, CDR2 SMNVEV (reference sequence). The CDR3 is CASSFRTRETQYF. The CDR3 DNA reads TGTGCCAGCAGTTTCAGGACCCGAGAGACCCAGTACTTC.